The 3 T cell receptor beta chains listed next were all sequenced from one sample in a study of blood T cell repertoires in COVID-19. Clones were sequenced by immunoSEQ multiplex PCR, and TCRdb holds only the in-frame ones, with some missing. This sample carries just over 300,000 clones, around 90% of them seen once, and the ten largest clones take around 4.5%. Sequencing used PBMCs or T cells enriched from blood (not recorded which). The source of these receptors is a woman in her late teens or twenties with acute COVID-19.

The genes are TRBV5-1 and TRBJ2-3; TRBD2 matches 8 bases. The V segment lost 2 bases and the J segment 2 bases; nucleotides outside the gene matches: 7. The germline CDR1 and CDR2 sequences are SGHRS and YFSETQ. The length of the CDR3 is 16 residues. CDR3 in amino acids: CASSFELAGFTDTQYF. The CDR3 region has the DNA TGCGCCAGCAGCTTTGAGCTAGCGGGTTTCACAGATACGCAGTATTTT. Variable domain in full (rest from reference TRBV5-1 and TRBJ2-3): KAGVTQTPRYLIKTRGQQVTLSCSPISGHRSVSWYQQTPGQGLQFLFEYFSETQRNKGNFPGRFSGRQFSNSRSEMNVSTLELGDSALYLCASSFELAGFTDTQYFGPGTRLTVL.

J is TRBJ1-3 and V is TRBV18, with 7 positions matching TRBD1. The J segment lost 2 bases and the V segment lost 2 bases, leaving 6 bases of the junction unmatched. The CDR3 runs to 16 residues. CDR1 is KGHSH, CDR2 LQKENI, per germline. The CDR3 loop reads CASSPLRGGTGNTIYF. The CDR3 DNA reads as TGTGCCAGCTCACCATTGAGAGGGGGCACTGGAAACACCATATATTTT.

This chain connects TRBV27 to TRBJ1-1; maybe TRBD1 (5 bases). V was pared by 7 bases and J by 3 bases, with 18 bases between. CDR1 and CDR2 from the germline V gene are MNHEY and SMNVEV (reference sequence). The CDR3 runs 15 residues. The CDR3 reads CASTLRVRGYTEAFF. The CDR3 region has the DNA TGTGCCAGCACCCTCAGAGTACGGGGGTACACTGAAGCTTTCTTT.